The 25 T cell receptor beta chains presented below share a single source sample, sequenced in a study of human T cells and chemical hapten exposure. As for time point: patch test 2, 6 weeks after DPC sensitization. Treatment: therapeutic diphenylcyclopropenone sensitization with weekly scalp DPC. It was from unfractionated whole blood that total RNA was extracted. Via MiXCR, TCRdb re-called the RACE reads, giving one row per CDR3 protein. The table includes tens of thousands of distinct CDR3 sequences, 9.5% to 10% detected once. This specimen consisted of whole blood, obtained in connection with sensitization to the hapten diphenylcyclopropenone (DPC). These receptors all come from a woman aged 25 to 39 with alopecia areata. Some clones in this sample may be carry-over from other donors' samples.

CDR3 in amino acids: CASSLIPRVESDEQFF. In DNA, the CDR3 is TGTGCCAGCAGCTTAATTCCCAGGGTGGAGTCCGATGAGCAGTTCTTC. The V call is TRBV7-3, the J call TRBJ2-1; TRBD1 might be the D (5 bases). Germline-derived CDR1 and CDR2 are SGHTA and FQGTGA. The CDR3 runs 16 residues. V was trimmed by 1 base and J by 8 bases, leaving 18 bases between them.

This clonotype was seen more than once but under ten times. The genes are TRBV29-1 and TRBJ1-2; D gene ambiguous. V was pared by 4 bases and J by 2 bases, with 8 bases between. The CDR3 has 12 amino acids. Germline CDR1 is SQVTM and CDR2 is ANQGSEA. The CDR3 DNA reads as TGCAGCGTTGGGCAGACCAACTATGGCTACACCTTC. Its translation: CSVGQTNYGYTF.

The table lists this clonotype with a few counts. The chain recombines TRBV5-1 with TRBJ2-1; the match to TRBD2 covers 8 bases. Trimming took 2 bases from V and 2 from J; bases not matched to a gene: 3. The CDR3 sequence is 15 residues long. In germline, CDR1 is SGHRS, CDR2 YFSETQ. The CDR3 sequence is CASSFQRGTYNEQFF. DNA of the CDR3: TGCGCCAGCAGCTTTCAGCGGGGGACCTACAATGAGCAGTTCTTC.

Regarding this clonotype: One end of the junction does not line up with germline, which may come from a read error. CDR3 region: CASSQARSSENTIYF. The CDR3 DNA reads as TGTGCCAGCAGCCAAGCAAGGAGCTCTGAAAACACCATATATTTT. The chain couples TRBV3-1 to TRBJ1-3; D ambiguous. From germline, CDR1 is LGHDT and CDR2 YNNKEL (reference sequence). The CDR3 sequence is 15 residues long.

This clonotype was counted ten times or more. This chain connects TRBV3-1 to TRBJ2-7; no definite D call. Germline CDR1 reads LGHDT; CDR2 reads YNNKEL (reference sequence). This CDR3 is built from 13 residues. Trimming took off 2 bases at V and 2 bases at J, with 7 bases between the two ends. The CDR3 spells CASSQLGPYEQYF. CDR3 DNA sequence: TGTGCCAGCAGCCAACTGGGCCCCTACGAGCAGTACTTC.

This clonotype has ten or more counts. This chain's CDR3 is CASTVGTDPRTGELFF. The CDR3 bases are TGTGCCAGCACCGTTGGGACTGACCCGAGGACCGGGGAGCTGTTTTTT. The V call is TRBV9, the J call TRBJ2-2; perhaps TRBD2 as D (6 bases). V dropped 6 bases and J dropped 5 bases, with 20 bases sitting between them. The CDR3 extends over 16 amino acids. Germline V CDR1 and CDR2: SGDLS, YYNGEE.

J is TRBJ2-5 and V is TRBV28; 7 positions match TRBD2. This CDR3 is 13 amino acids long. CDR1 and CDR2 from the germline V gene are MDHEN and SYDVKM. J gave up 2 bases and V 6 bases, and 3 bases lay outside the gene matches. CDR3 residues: CASRAGPQETQYF. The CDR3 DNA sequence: TGTGCCAGCAGAGCGGGGCCACAAGAGACCCAGTACTTC.

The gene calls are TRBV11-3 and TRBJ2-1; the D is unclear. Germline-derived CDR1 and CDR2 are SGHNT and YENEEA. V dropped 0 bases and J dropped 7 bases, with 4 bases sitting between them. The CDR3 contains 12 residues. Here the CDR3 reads CASSLEANEQFF. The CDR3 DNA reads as TGTGCCAGCAGCTTAGAGGCAAATGAGCAGTTCTTC.

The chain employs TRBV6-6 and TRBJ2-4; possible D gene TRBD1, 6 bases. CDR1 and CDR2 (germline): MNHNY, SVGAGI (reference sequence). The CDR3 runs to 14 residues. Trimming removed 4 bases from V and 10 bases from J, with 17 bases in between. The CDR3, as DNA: TGTGCCAGCAGTTCCCCCGGGACAAAGGGGATTCAGTACTTC. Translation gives CASSSPGTKGIQYF.

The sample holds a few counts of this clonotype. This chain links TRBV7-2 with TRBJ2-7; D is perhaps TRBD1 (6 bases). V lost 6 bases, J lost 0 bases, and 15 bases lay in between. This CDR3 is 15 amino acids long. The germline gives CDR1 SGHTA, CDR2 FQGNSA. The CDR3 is CASRRQVSSSYEQYF. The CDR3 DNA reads TGTGCCAGCAGGAGACAGGTCTCTAGCTCCTACGAGCAGTACTTC.

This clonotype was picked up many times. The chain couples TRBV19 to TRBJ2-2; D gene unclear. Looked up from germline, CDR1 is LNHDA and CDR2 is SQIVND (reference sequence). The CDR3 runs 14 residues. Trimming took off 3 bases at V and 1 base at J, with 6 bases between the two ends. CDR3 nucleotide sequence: TGTGCCAGTAGTATTAGTAAGAACACCGGGGAGCTGTTTTTT. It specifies CASSISKNTGELFF.

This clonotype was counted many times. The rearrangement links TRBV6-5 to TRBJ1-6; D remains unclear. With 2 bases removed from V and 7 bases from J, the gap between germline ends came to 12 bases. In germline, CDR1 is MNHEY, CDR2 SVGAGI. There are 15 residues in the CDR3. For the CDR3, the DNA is TGTGCCAGCAGTTACGGTCGGACTCCGAATTCACCCCTCCACTTT. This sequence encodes CASSYGRTPNSPLHF.

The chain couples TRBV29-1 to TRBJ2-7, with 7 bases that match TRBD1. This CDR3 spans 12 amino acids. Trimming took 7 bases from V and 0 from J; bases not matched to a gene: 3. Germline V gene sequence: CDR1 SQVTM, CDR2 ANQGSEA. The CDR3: CSAGQSSYEQYF. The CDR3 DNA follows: TGCAGCGCGGGACAGAGCTCCTACGAGCAGTACTTC.

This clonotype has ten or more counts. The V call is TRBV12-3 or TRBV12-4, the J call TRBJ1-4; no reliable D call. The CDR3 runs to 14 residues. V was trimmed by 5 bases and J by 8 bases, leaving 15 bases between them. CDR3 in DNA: TGTGCCAGCAGTCCGGACCCGGCGGCCGAAAAACTGTTTTTT. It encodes CASSPDPAAEKLFF.

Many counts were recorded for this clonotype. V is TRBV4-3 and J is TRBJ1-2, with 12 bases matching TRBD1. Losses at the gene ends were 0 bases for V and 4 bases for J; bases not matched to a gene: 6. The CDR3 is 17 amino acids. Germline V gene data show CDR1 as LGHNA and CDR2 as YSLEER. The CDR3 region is CASSQDPGTGGLYGYTF. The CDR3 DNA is TGCGCCAGCAGCCAAGATCCCGGGACAGGGGGCCTCTATGGCTACACCTTC.

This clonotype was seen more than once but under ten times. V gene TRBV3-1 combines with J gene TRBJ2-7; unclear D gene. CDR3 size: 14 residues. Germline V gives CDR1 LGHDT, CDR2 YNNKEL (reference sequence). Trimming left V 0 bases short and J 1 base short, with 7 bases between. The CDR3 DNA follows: TGTGCCAGCAGCCAAGAGGACGTTTCCTACGAGCAGTACTTC. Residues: CASSQEDVSYEQYF.

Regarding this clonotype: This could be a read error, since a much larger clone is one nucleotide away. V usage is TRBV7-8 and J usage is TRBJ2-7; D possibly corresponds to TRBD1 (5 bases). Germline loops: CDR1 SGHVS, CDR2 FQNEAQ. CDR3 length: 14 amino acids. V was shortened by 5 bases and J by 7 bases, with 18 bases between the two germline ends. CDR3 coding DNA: TGTGCCAGCAGCGCCCAGACAAGGGGTGGAGAGCAGTACTTC. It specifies CASSAQTRGGEQYF.

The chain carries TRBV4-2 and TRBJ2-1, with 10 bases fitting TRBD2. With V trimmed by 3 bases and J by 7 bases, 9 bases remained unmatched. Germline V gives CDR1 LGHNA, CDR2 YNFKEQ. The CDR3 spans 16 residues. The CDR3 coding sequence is TGTGCCAGCAGCCAGAATAGCGGGGGGCGTCATAATGAGCAGTTCTTC. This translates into CASSQNSGGRHNEQFF.

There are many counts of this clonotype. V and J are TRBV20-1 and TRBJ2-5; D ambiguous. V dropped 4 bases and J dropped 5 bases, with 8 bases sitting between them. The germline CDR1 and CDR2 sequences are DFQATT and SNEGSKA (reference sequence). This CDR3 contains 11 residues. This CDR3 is CSAILDETQYF. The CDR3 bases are TGCAGTGCTATATTAGATGAGACCCAGTACTTC.

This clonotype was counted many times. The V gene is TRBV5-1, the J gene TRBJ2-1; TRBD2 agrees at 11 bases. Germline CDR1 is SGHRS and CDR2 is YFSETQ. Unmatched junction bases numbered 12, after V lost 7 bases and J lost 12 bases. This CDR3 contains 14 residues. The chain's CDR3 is CASASGGPGGGQFF. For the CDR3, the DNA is TGCGCCAGCGCTAGCGGGGGGCCAGGTGGTGGGCAGTTCTTC.

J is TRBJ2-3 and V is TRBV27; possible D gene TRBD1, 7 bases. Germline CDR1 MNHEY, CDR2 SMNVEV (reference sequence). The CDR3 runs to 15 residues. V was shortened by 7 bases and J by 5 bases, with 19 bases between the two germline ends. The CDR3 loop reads CASTTGAGPLDTQYF. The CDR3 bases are TGTGCCAGCACAACAGGGGCGGGGCCGTTAGATACGCAGTATTTT.

The CDR3 reads CASSLSGSETQYF. The CDR3 coding sequence is TGTGCCAGCAGTTTATCGGGGTCGGAGACCCAGTACTTC. The chain links TRBV28 to TRBJ2-5; D is perhaps TRBD2 (5 bases). The germline CDR1 and CDR2 sequences are MDHEN and SYDVKM. V gave up 1 base and J gave up 5 bases, with 8 bases separating them. This CDR3 comprises 13 residues.

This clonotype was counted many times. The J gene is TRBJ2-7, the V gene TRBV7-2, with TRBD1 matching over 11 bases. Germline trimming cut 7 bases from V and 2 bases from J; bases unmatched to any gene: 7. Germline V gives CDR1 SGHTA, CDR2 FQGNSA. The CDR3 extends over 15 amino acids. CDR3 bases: TGTGCCAGCACCTGGACAGGGGGCGATACCTACGAGCAGTACTTC. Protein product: CASTWTGGDTYEQYF.

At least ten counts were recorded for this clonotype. The CDR3 DNA reads TGTGCCAGCAGCTTAGCGAAAAATTTAGGGACTAGCGTTTCAGATACGCAGTATTTT. This gives the protein CASSLAKNLGTSVSDTQYF. The V gene is TRBV7-2, the J gene TRBJ2-3, with TRBD2 matching 10 bases. Trimming cost V 0 bases and J 4 bases; bases outside gene matches: 13. Germline CDR1 reads SGHTA; CDR2 reads FQGNSA. This CDR3 is 19 amino acids long.

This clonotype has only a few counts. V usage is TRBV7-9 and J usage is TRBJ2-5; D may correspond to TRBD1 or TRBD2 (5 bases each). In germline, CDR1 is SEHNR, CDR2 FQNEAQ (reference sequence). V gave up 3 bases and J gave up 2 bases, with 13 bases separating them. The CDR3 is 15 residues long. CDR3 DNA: TGTGCCAGCAGCTTTGGGACGACCCAACAAGAGACCCAGTACTTC. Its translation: CASSFGTTQQETQYF.